This entry describes one T cell receptor beta chain. Trimming removed 6 bases at V and 4 bases at J, with 10 bases between. Germline CDR1 reads MGHRA; CDR2 reads YSYEKL. CDR3 length equals 13 residues. This sample is part of a study of blood T cell repertoires in COVID-19. The overall study: Sites across the United States, Italy and Spain contributed samples from acute and convalescent COVID-19. From T cells, B-cell-depleted T cells, or PBMCs came the material, which was cDNA or gDNA.

Authors' analysis steps: Scientists estimated how many nucleated cells there were by amplifying reference gene primers. This table comes from immunoSEQ multiplex PCR, and its TCRdb copy is limited to in-frame clones, with some not included. D and trimming were read from the DNA, whereas the V and J calls and clone size are those reported in that table. The table shows around 320,000 clones, with 85% occurring only once. The gene calls are TRBV4-1 and TRBJ1-3; D is possibly TRBD1 (5 bases). Sequenced material: peripheral blood. This sequence originates from a human donor in a cohort sampled during active COVID-19. The CDR3 DNA is TGCGCCAGCAGTCAGGGATCCGGAAACACCATATATTTT. It is translated as CASSQGSGNTIYF.